Presented here are 4 T cell receptor beta chains from one specimen sequenced in a study of a mutant IDH1 vaccine in newly diagnosed glioma. Regarding time point: week 11, during vaccination. Vaccination used 300 ug of mutant IDH1 20-mer peptide per dose, with topical imiquimod. Data came from immunoSEQ multiplex PCR; TCRdb stores just in-frame clones and leaves some out. Altogether around 41,000 clones are present, around 84% being singletons, with the ten largest covering 2% to 2.5%. No antigen is known for these receptors. This sample comprised PBMCs, obtained from a glioma patient whose treatment included an IDH1 peptide vaccine. The source of these receptors is a man between 40 and 49 years old with glioma.

The chain uses TRBV7-2 and TRBJ1-3, with D uncertain. CDR1 is SGHTA and CDR2 is FQGNSA in the germline V gene. V lost 5 bases and J 0 bases, leaving 11 bases between the germline ends. The CDR3 consists of 15 residues. The CDR3 nucleotides read TGTGCCAGCAGCCGTAGTGTAAGCTCTGGAAACACCATATATTTT. It yields the protein CASSRSVSSGNTIYF.

The chain links TRBV6-6 to TRBJ1-2, with no clear D. Trimming cost V 0 bases and J 7 bases, with 9 bases left between them. Germline values: CDR1 MNHNY, CDR2 SVGAGI (reference sequence). The CDR3 has 13 residues. The CDR3 is CASSYSGGPGYTF. The CDR3 bases are TGTGCCAGCAGTTACTCCGGAGGGCCTGGCTACACCTTC.

This chain links TRBV18 with TRBJ2-5; a possible D gene is TRBD1 (6 bases). The CDR3 spans 15 residues. Trimming took off 0 bases at V and 1 base at J, with 9 bases between the two ends. Germline V gene data show CDR1 as KGHSH and CDR2 as LQKENI. The CDR3 reads CASSPPVQGQETQYF. DNA of the CDR3: TGTGCCAGCTCACCACCGGTACAGGGCCAAGAGACCCAGTACTTC. The full variable domain, completed using reference TRBV18 and TRBJ2-5, is NAGVMQNPRHLVRRRGQEARLRCSPMKGHSHVYWYRQLPEEGLKFMVYLQKENIIDESGMPKERFSAEFPKEGPSILRIQQVVRGDSAAYFCASSPPVQGQETQYFGPGTRLLVL.

J is TRBJ1-1 and V is TRBV4-3; no definite D call. Germline V gene sequence: CDR1 LGHNA, CDR2 YSLEER. V gave up 1 base and J gave up 3 bases, with 6 bases separating them. This CDR3 region has 13 residues. The CDR3 DNA is TGCGCCAGCAGCCAAGTTCAGGACACTGAAGCTTTCTTT. Protein: CASSQVQDTEAFF.